The 30 T cell receptor beta chains below come from one sample, sequenced in a study of blood T cells in healthy people across ages. A second PCR, run for about 7 to 11 cycles, used a sample-barcoded 5' primer plus a J-beta primer mix. TCRdb fed the 5' RACE reads into MiXCR, producing one record per CDR3 protein. Counted here are about 1.7 million distinct CDR3 sequences, approximately 30% occurring once; the ten biggest clones make up less than 9.5%. Material for sequencing was blood. These receptors were taken from a woman in her 30s in good health.

This clonotype showed up just a few times. The chain uses TRBV20-1 and TRBJ1-2; D not certain. Trimming removed 1 base from V and 8 bases from J, with 8 bases in between. The CDR3 has 11 amino acids. Per the germline V gene, CDR1 is DFQATT and CDR2 is SNEGSKA (reference sequence). In nucleotides, the CDR3 is TGCAGTGCTAGAGCCCAAACAGGCTACACCTTC. Translated, it gives CSARAQTGYTF.

The chain employs TRBV9 and TRBJ2-3; 7 bases are a match to TRBD2. CDR1 SGDLS and CDR2 YYNGEE come from the germline V gene. The CDR3 contains 17 residues. V trimming: 3 bases; J trimming: 1 base; junction bases outside the gene matches: 11. This CDR3 is CASSADVRGLRTDTQYF. The CDR3 DNA follows: TGTGCCAGCAGCGCGGACGTGAGGGGACTACGCACAGATACGCAGTATTTT.

The table lists this clonotype with a few counts. The V and J genes are TRBV7-2 and TRBJ2-5, with a possible D match to TRBD1 (7 bases). V was cut by 1 base and J by 1 base, with 13 bases left in between. Germline V gene sequence: CDR1 SGHTA, CDR2 FQGNSA. CDR3 length: 16 residues. The CDR3 here is CASSLVGGGPQETQYF. The CDR3 DNA reads TGTGCCAGCAGCTTAGTAGGAGGGGGCCCCCAAGAGACCCAGTACTTC.

The chain carries TRBV28 and TRBJ2-5; the D gene is possibly TRBD2 (5 bases). CDR1 and CDR2 (germline): MDHEN, SYDVKM. This CDR3 comprises 16 residues. V was cut by 6 bases and J by 2 bases, with 19 bases left in between. The CDR3 DNA reads as TGTGCCAGCAGATTCCTGAGCGGAGGACCGCAAGAGACCCAGTACTTC. Its protein product is CASRFLSGGPQETQYF. Filled out from reference TRBV28 and TRBJ2-5, the complete variable domain reads DVKVTQSSRYLVKRTGEKVFLECVQDMDHENMFWYRQDPGLGLRLIYFSYDVKMKEKGDIPEGYSVSREKKERFSLILESASTNQTSMYLCASRFLSGGPQETQYFGPGTRLLVL.

Of note for this clonotype: This may stem from a read error, because a much larger clone lies one nucleotide away. V and J are TRBV12-3 or TRBV12-4 and TRBJ2-7; D could derive from TRBD1 or TRBD2 (5 bases each). The CDR3 is made up of 14 amino acids. The CDR3 here is CVSSSGTQAYEQYF. The CDR3 DNA sequence: TGTGTCAGCAGTTCCGGGACCCAAGCCTACGAGCAGTACTTC.

This clonotype was found a few times. V is TRBV5-1 and J is TRBJ2-3; D uncertain. The CDR3 contains 16 residues. Per germline, CDR1 SGHRS and CDR2 YFSETQ. V dropped 1 base and J dropped 0 bases, with 12 bases sitting between them. The CDR3 here is CASSLFSARSTDTQYF. CDR3 DNA: TGCGCCAGCAGCTTGTTTTCGGCACGGAGCACAGATACGCAGTATTTT. Full variable domain (missing parts from reference TRBV5-1 and TRBJ2-3): KAGVTQTPRYLIKTRGQQVTLSCSPISGHRSVSWYQQTPGQGLQFLFEYFSETQRNKGNFPGRFSGRQFSNSRSEMNVSTLELGDSALYLCASSLFSARSTDTQYFGPGTRLTVL.

This clonotype was seen more than once but under ten times. The J gene is TRBJ2-3, the V gene TRBV10-2, with TRBD2 identical over 9 bases. Unmatched junction bases numbered 14, after V lost 4 bases and J lost 0 bases. Germline-derived CDR1 and CDR2 are WSHSY and SAAADI. The CDR3 length is 19 residues. The CDR3 spells CASSGASGVLITSTDTQYF. CDR3 nucleotide sequence: TGCGCCAGCAGTGGAGCTAGCGGGGTTTTGATCACTAGCACAGATACGCAGTATTTT.

Note on this clonotype: Possible read error: a much larger clone is one base away. The chain links TRBV7-8 to TRBJ1-1; D unresolved. Per the germline V gene, CDR1 is SGHVS and CDR2 is FQNEAQ. This CDR3 contains 15 residues. CDR3 loop: CASSLGTQVNTETFF. DNA of the CDR3: TGTGCCAGCAGCTTAGGGACTCAAGTCAACACTGAAACTTTCTTT. The full variable domain, completed using reference TRBV7-8 and TRBJ1-1, is GAGVSQSPRYKVAKRGQDVALRCDPISGHVSLFWYQQALGQGPEFLTYFQNEAQLDKSGLPSDRFFAERPEGSVSTLKIQRTQQEDSAVYLCASSLGTQVNTETFFGQGTRLTVV.

This clonotype was seen a few times. An end of the junction does not agree with germline; a read error may underlie this. J is TRBJ1-1 and V is TRBV4-3; the match to TRBD1 covers 7 bases. The CDR3 totals 15 residues. Germline V gene data show CDR1 as LGHNA and CDR2 as YSLEER. Here the CDR3 reads CACSQGEGRGTEAFF. CDR3 in DNA: TGCGCCTGCAGCCAGGGGGAGGGGCGGGGAACTGAAGCTTTCTTT.

This clonotype was seen ten or more times. J is TRBJ2-1 and V is TRBV20-1, with 7 nucleotides matching TRBD1. V shed 6 bases, J shed 4 bases, and the junction held 12 bases outside the gene matches. The V gene's germline CDR1 is DFQATT and CDR2 SNEGSKA (reference sequence). The CDR3 consists of 15 residues. The CDR3 reads CSATGRQGSYNEQFF. The CDR3 nucleotides are TGCAGTGCAACAGGGCGACAGGGCAGTTACAATGAGCAGTTCTTC.

This clonotype has only a few counts. Since a much larger clone is just one base distant, this may be a read error. The V gene is TRBV7-6, the J gene TRBJ2-6; unclear D gene. Germline V gives CDR1 SGHVS, CDR2 FNYEAQ. The V end was cut by 5 bases, the J end by 0 bases, with 8 bases between. The CDR3 contains 15 residues. For the CDR3, the DNA is TGTGCCAGCAGCCCCTGGGACTCTGGGGCCAACGTCCTGACTTTC. Its protein product is CASSPWDSGANVLTF. Variable domain in full (rest from reference TRBV7-6 and TRBJ2-6): GAGVSQSPRYKVTKRGQDVALRCDPISGHVSLYWYRQALGQGPEFLTYFNYEAQQDKSGLPNDRFSAERPEGSISTLTIQRTEQRDSAMYRCASSPWDSGANVLTFGAGSRLTVL.

The chain has TRBV4-3 and TRBJ2-7, with a tentative D call TRBD2 (6 bases). The J call is uncertain, as TRBJ2-5 better fits the DNA end. The CDR3 runs to 16 residues. From germline, CDR1 is LGHNA and CDR2 YSLEER. CDR3 sequence reads: CASSQRGTGGRETQYF. The DNA of the CDR3 is TGCGCCAGCAGCCAACGGGGGACTGGCGGGCGAGAGACCCAGTACTTC.

This clonotype appeared many times. The chain joins TRBV10-3 to TRBJ2-1; 10 bases are a match to TRBD1. There are 15 residues in the CDR3. Trimming removed 3 bases from V and 6 bases from J; junction bases left unmatched: 5. The germline CDR1 and CDR2 sequences are ENHRY and SYGVKD. The CDR3 DNA follows: TGTGCCATCAGTGATGGGACAGGGGTTAGCAATGAGCAGTTCTTC. It yields the protein CAISDGTGVSNEQFF.

J is TRBJ1-1 and V is TRBV28; D gene ambiguous. V lost 3 bases, J lost 4 bases, and 9 bases lay in between. The germline V gene encodes CDR1 MDHEN and CDR2 SYDVKM. The CDR3 runs 13 residues. The CDR3 bases are TGTGCCAGCAGTTTCCCCCCGTCCACTGAAGCTTTCTTT. Its translation is CASSFPPSTEAFF.

The rearrangement links TRBV21-1 to TRBJ1-5; TRBD1 is taken as the D call from the table, unchecked against the DNA. TRBV21-1 constitutes a pseudogene. The CDR3 extends over 15 amino acids. CDR3 nucleotide sequence: TGTGCCAGCAGCCTTCCAGGGGACGGGGTTCAGCCCCAGCATTTT. Encoded protein: CASSLPGDGVQPQHF.

CDR3 DNA sequence: TGTGCCATCAGTGAGCTAAAAGCCAGCGGGGGCAATGAGCAGTTCTTC. Amino acids: CAISELKASGGNEQFF. The chain has TRBV10-3 and TRBJ2-1, with 8 positions matching TRBD2. Germline CDR1 and CDR2: ENHRY and SYGVKD. The CDR3 is 16 residues long. Trimming cost V 2 bases and J 6 bases; bases outside gene matches: 9.

This clonotype was counted between two and nine times. The rearrangement uses TRBV28 and TRBJ2-5; TRBD2 agrees at 12 bases. The CDR3 consists of 16 residues. Germline-derived CDR1 and CDR2 are MDHEN and SYDVKM. Trimming cost V 3 bases and J 4 bases; bases outside gene matches: 6. The CDR3 DNA follows: TGTGCCAGCAGTTTTAGACTAGCGGGGGCGGGAGAGACCCAGTACTTC. This codes for CASSFRLAGAGETQYF.

This chain links TRBV29-1 with TRBJ2-7, with D unresolved. Germline CDR1 SQVTM, CDR2 ANQGSEA. This CDR3 contains 12 residues. V lost 4 bases and J 1 base, leaving 8 bases between the germline ends. CDR3 protein: CSVVVPSYEQYF. The CDR3 DNA sequence: TGCAGCGTTGTGGTACCTTCCTACGAGCAGTACTTC.

This chain connects TRBV7-9 to TRBJ2-1; D may match TRBD1 or TRBD2 (5 bases each). There are 13 residues in the CDR3. The V end lost 8 bases, the J end lost 5 bases, and 13 bases lay between the germline ends. Germline loops: CDR1 SEHNR, CDR2 FQNEAQ (reference sequence). CDR3 DNA sequence: TGTGCCAGCCCGGGACCGAAAAACAATGAGCAGTTCTTC. This encodes CASPGPKNNEQFF.

The chain couples TRBV7-2 to TRBJ2-1; D remains unclear. Deletions cut 1 base from V and 0 bases from J, with 13 bases between. The CDR3 loop spans 17 amino acids. Germline V gives CDR1 SGHTA, CDR2 FQGNSA. The CDR3 nucleotides are TGTGCCAGCAGCTTAGGACCCTACAGACGCTCCTACAATGAGCAGTTCTTC. Amino acids: CASSLGPYRRSYNEQFF.

This clonotype was seen only a few times. This sequence joins TRBV4-2 and TRBJ2-7; 16 bases fit TRBD2. Germline assignment: CDR1 LGHNA and CDR2 YNFKEQ. The CDR3 contains 18 residues. The trim removed 2 bases at V and 4 bases at J, leaving 8 bases unmatched. The CDR3 bases are TGTGCCAGCAGCCAATATCCCGGGACTAGCGGGGGGGCTTACGAGCAGTACTTC. Protein sequence: CASSQYPGTSGGAYEQYF.

The chain joins TRBV7-9 to TRBJ1-6; 9 nucleotides align to TRBD1. Germline V CDR1 and CDR2: SEHNR, FQNEAQ (reference sequence). V shed 5 bases, J shed 11 bases, and the junction held 7 bases outside the gene matches. The CDR3 has 14 amino acids. Here the CDR3 DNA reads TGTGCCAGCAGCCGCGGGACAGGGAGGCCACCCCTCCACTTT. Its protein is CASSRGTGRPPLHF.

This clonotype was counted between two and nine times. The rearrangement links TRBV7-2 to TRBJ1-4; maybe TRBD1 (5 bases). V was trimmed by 5 bases and J by 4 bases, leaving 11 bases between them. The V gene's germline CDR1 is SGHTA and CDR2 FQGNSA. CDR3 size: 14 residues. The CDR3 is CASSDSPYNEKLFF. DNA of the CDR3: TGTGCCAGCAGCGACAGTCCCTATAATGAAAAACTGTTTTTT.

About this clonotype itself: This may stem from a read error, because a much larger clone lies one nucleotide away. This chain joins TRBV10-3 and TRBJ2-7; no firm D call. The V gene's germline CDR1 is ENHRY and CDR2 SYGVKD. The CDR3 contains 13 residues. DNA of the CDR3: TGTGCCATCAGGGAGTCGACGCGGTACGAGCAGTACTTC. Protein sequence: CAIRESTRYEQYF.

As regards this clonotype: Being one base from a much bigger clone, this may be a read error. The gene calls are TRBV5-1 and TRBJ2-1; 8 positions match TRBD1. Germline CDR1 is SGHRS and CDR2 is YFSETQ. V was clipped by 4 bases and J by 10 bases; unmatched bases: 19. The CDR3 has 17 residues. CDR3 amino acids: CASSPEPPETGVEEQFF. In DNA form, the CDR3 reads TGCGCCAGCAGCCCTGAGCCTCCCGAGACAGGGGTCGAGGAGCAGTTCTTC.

This clonotype showed up just a few times. The V and J genes are TRBV3-1 and TRBJ2-3; D is possibly TRBD1 (5 bases). Trimming cost V 4 bases and J 4 bases, with 18 bases left between them. Looked up from germline, CDR1 is LGHDT and CDR2 is YNNKEL (reference sequence). This CDR3 spans 16 amino acids. The CDR3: CASSREGAPIPDTQYF. The DNA for the CDR3 is TGTGCCAGCAGCCGCGAAGGGGCTCCAATTCCAGATACGCAGTATTTT.

This clonotype was seen repeatedly, ten times or more. The chain uses TRBV5-1 and TRBJ2-7; D possibly matches TRBD1 or TRBD2 (6 bases each). Trimming left V 4 bases short and J 0 bases short, with 23 bases between. Germline CDR1 and CDR2: SGHRS and YFSETQ. The CDR3 is 18 residues long. The CDR3 sequence: CASSLTPGGQYSSYEQYF. The CDR3 nucleotides read TGCGCCAGCAGCCTGACTCCTGGGGGGCAGTACAGCTCCTACGAGCAGTACTTC.

This clonotype occurred a few times. The chain links TRBV20-1 to TRBJ2-1; 9 bases map to TRBD2. Germline V gene data show CDR1 as DFQATT and CDR2 as SNEGSKA (reference sequence). The V gene end was trimmed by 0 bases and the J gene end by 4 bases; junction bases not matched to a gene: 7. The CDR3 loop spans 16 amino acids. CDR3 residues: CSARDQGGRAYNEQFF. Written as DNA, the CDR3 is TGCAGTGCTAGAGATCAGGGCGGGAGGGCTTACAATGAGCAGTTCTTC.

V is TRBV12-3 or TRBV12-4 and J is TRBJ1-5, with 9 nucleotides matching TRBD1. The CDR3 is made up of 15 amino acids. After removal of 5 bases from V and 3 bases from J, the junction contained 5 bases not matched to a gene. CDR3 DNA: TGTGCCAGCAGTCTACAGGGGGCGGACAATCAGCCCCAGCATTTT. Its translation is CASSLQGADNQPQHF.

The chain joins TRBV11-2 to TRBJ1-4; the D is unclear. Germline CDR1 and CDR2: SGHAT and FQNNGV. Between the trimmed V and J ends, which lost 4 bases and 6 bases, there was a span of 12 bases. The CDR3 is 14 amino acids. In DNA, the CDR3 is TGTGCCAGCAGCTCTACAGATTCTCATGAAAAACTGTTTTTT. Translated, it gives CASSSTDSHEKLFF.